Below are 18 T cell receptor beta chains sequenced from a single sample in a study of cytomegalovirus exposure and HLA in healthy donors. PCR used 60 Vbeta primers and 13 Jbeta primers. Repertoires were generated with immunoSEQ multiplex PCR, while TCRdb's copy carries only in-frame clones and drops some. The data show under 150,000 clones, approximately 9% seen once. The sample consisted of PBMCs. The receptors here all came from a woman in her forties in good health and CMV-seropositive.

The sample holds a few counts of this clone. J is TRBJ1-2 and V is TRBV5-4; D is possibly TRBD1 (5 bases). Per the germline V gene, CDR1 is SGHNT and CDR2 is YYREEE (reference sequence). The CDR3 sequence is 19 residues long. V shed 6 bases and J shed 8 bases, with 35 bases lying between them. CDR3 DNA: TGTGCCAGCATCTTTGCGGAGGGGTTGGGGCCCCCACCATCTGAAGGCTACACCTTC. Its translation is CASIFAEGLGPPPSEGYTF.

The chain is built from TRBV4-3 and TRBJ2-1; 7 bases agree with TRBD2. Germline lookup yields CDR1 LGHNA and CDR2 YSLEER. V shed 4 bases, J shed 5 bases, and the junction held 8 bases outside the gene matches. The CDR3 extends over 15 amino acids. The CDR3 region has the DNA TGCGCCAGCAGCCCCTGGGCGGGGGATCACAATGAGCAGTTCTTC. Protein sequence: CASSPWAGDHNEQFF.

The chain uses TRBV6-5 and TRBJ2-7; 12 positions agree with TRBD1. Germline V gene data show CDR1 as MNHEY and CDR2 as SVGAGI. The CDR3 has 14 residues. The trim removed 3 bases at V and 8 bases at J, leaving 5 bases unmatched. The CDR3, as DNA: TGTGCCAGCAGTTATAAGGGACAGGGGGCCAAGCAGTACTTC. It translates to CASSYKGQGAKQYF.

This clone was counted only a few times. The V gene is TRBV7-2, the J gene TRBJ2-1; 8 bases agree with TRBD2. The V and J ends lost 5 bases and 7 bases, in that order; junction bases with no gene match: 10. CDR1 SGHTA and CDR2 FQGNSA come from the germline V gene. This CDR3 region has 15 residues. The CDR3 here is CASSAWGAGANEQFF. The CDR3 coding sequence is TGTGCCAGCAGCGCCTGGGGAGCGGGGGCGAATGAGCAGTTCTTC.

This clone has more than one count but fewer than ten. The chain has TRBV25-1 and TRBJ2-1, with 7 bases that match TRBD1. After removal of 4 bases from V and 3 bases from J, the junction contained 15 bases not matched to a gene. The CDR3 contains 18 residues. Germline V gene data show CDR1 as MGHDK and CDR2 as SYGVNS. Written as DNA, the CDR3 is TGTGCCAGCAGTGGAAATCGAATATCAGGACAGGACTACAATGAGCAGTTCTTC. Encoded protein: CASSGNRISGQDYNEQFF.

This clone appeared a few times. This chain links TRBV4-3 with TRBJ1-2; D is ambiguous. CDR1 and CDR2 from the germline V gene are LGHNA and YSLEER. Between the trimmed V and J ends, which lost 3 bases and 8 bases, there was a span of 16 bases. The CDR3 length is 14 residues. CDR3 bases: TGCGCCAGCAGCCAGTTGACCCACGTCGGGGGCTACACCTTC. Its translation: CASSQLTHVGGYTF.

This chain connects TRBV29-1 to TRBJ1-4; no clear D gene. Trimming stripped 6 bases from V and 5 bases from J, with 16 bases between. Per germline, CDR1 SQVTM and CDR2 ANQGSEA. The CDR3 sequence is 14 residues long. In DNA, the CDR3 is TGCAGCGTCCTAAAGGTAGCCCCAAATGAAAAACTGTTTTTT. It yields the protein CSVLKVAPNEKLFF.

This clone was seen a handful of times. Other DNA sequences in this sample translate to the same CDR3. This sequence joins TRBV5-1 and TRBJ1-5; D is unresolved. CDR1 is SGHRS, CDR2 YFSETQ, per germline. Trimming cost V 0 bases and J 4 bases, with 5 bases left between them. The CDR3 runs 13 residues. This CDR3 reads CASSLGQNQPQHF. Here the CDR3 DNA reads TGCGCCAGCAGCTTGGGCCAGAATCAGCCCCAGCATTTT. Complete variable domain (other parts from reference TRBV5-1 and TRBJ1-5): KAGVTQTPRYLIKTRGQQVTLSCSPISGHRSVSWYQQTPGQGLQFLFEYFSETQRNKGNFPGRFSGRQFSNSRSEMNVSTLELGDSALYLCASSLGQNQPQHFGDGTRLSIL.

This chain links TRBV27 with TRBJ2-3, with 9 bases matching TRBD1. The CDR3 sequence is 18 residues long. CDR1 and CDR2 (germline): MNHEY, SMNVEV (reference sequence). V was pared by 3 bases and J by 7 bases, with 17 bases of the junction left unmatched. The CDR3 reads CASSFGRNRGRGEHTQYF. CDR3 nucleotides: TGTGCCAGCAGTTTCGGCCGGAACAGGGGGCGAGGAGAGCATACGCAGTATTTT.

The table lists this clone with a few counts. The V gene is TRBV5-4, the J gene TRBJ2-7; D possibly corresponds to TRBD1 (6 bases). Trimming took off 4 bases at V and 5 bases at J, with 13 bases between the two ends. The CDR3 has 13 amino acids. The V gene's germline CDR1 is SGHNT and CDR2 YYREEE (reference sequence). DNA of the CDR3: TGTGCCAGCAGCGCAGACAGGCCCGACGAGCAGTACTTC. It specifies CASSADRPDEQYF. Full variable domain (rest looked up from reference TRBV5-4 and TRBJ2-7): ETGVTQSPTHLIKTRGQQVTLRCSSQSGHNTVSWYQQALGQGPQFIFQYYREEENGRGNFPPRFSGLQFPNYSSELNVNALELDDSALYLCASSADRPDEQYFGPGTRLTVT.

Note on this clone: Mismatch with germline at one junction end may stem from a read error. J is TRBJ2-7 and V is TRBV11-2; TRBD1 matches 7 bases. The germline V gene has CDR1 SGHAT and CDR2 FQNNGV. This CDR3 is 13 amino acids long. The CDR3, as DNA: TGTGCCAGCAGCTATACAGGGGTGAGCCCGCGATTCTTC. This sequence encodes CASSYTGVSPRFF. Full variable domain (rest looked up from reference TRBV11-2 and TRBJ2-7): EAGVAQSPRYKIIEKRQSVAFWCNPISGHATLYWYQQILGQGPKLLIQFQNNGVVDDSQLPKDRFSAERLKGVDSTLKIQPAKLEDSAVYLCASSYTGVSPRFFGPGTRLTVT.

This clone was observed a handful of times. V is TRBV5-4 and J is TRBJ2-3; 12 bases fit TRBD2. The V and J ends lost 4 bases and 5 bases, in that order; junction bases with no gene match: 5. There are 15 residues in the CDR3. Germline CDR1 reads SGHNT; CDR2 reads YYREEE (reference sequence). Written as DNA, the CDR3 is TGTGCCAGCAGCCCCGCGACTAGCGGGGGAGATACGCAGTATTTT. This sequence encodes CASSPATSGGDTQYF.

This chain links TRBV7-3 with TRBJ1-1; the match to TRBD1 covers 7 bases. The germline gives CDR1 SGHTA, CDR2 FQGTGA. This CDR3 is built from 14 residues. V lost 2 bases and J lost 1; bases outside the gene matches: 1. This CDR3 is CASSLEGANTEAFF. The CDR3 DNA reads TGTGCCAGCAGCTTAGAGGGGGCGAACACTGAAGCTTTCTTT.

This clone was found a few times. The CDR3 sequence: CASSLEGLAGDGETQYF. CDR3 bases: TGCGCCAGCAGCTTGGAGGGACTAGCGGGGGATGGAGAGACCCAGTACTTC. V and J are TRBV5-1 and TRBJ2-5; 14 positions agree with TRBD2. The trim removed 0 bases at V and 4 bases at J, leaving 5 bases unmatched. The CDR3 consists of 17 residues. Germline V gene sequence: CDR1 SGHRS, CDR2 YFSETQ.

In its sample, this clone was seen a few times. The V gene is TRBV10-1, the J gene TRBJ2-1; 11 bases match TRBD2. Germline trimming cut 4 bases from V and 0 bases from J; bases unmatched to any gene: 8. The CDR3 runs to 18 residues. Germline V gene lookup returns CDR1 WNHNN and CDR2 SYGVQD (reference sequence). CDR3: CASSGRIAGGSSYNEQFF. The CDR3 nucleotides read TGCGCCAGCAGTGGCCGAATAGCGGGGGGGAGCTCCTACAATGAGCAGTTCTTC.

The chain employs TRBV2 and TRBJ1-5, with D unclear. Trimming removed 6 bases at V and 2 bases at J, with 14 bases between. Germline CDR1 is SNHLY and CDR2 is FYNNEI. The CDR3 is made up of 15 amino acids. The CDR3 region has the DNA TGTGCCAGCAGGGGAGGTGATTGGGGCAATCAGCCCCAGCATTTT. Translating gives CASRGGDWGNQPQHF.

The chain combines TRBV9 with TRBJ1-3, with D unresolved. The CDR3 covers 17 residues. Per the germline V gene, CDR1 is SGDLS and CDR2 is YYNGEE. V lost 2 bases and J lost 3, with 18 bases in between. In DNA form, the CDR3 reads TGTGCCAGCAGCGTGTTTGATCAAGTACAGAATGGAAACACCATATATTTT. Encoded protein: CASSVFDQVQNGNTIYF.

This clone has just a few counts. The chain's CDR3 is CASSHRTGRIHNQPQHF. Written as DNA, the CDR3 is TGTGCCAGCAGCCATAGGACAGGGAGAATACACAATCAGCCCCAGCATTTT. The chain recombines TRBV7-9 with TRBJ1-5, with TRBD1 identical over 8 bases. Germline values: CDR1 SEHNR, CDR2 FQNEAQ (reference sequence). V shed 5 bases, J shed 3 bases, and the junction held 12 bases outside the gene matches. CDR3 length equals 17 residues.